The T cell receptor beta chain described here comes from a study of cytomegalovirus exposure and HLA in healthy donors (dated by TCRdb to the late 2010s). For the wider study: An earlier analysis of some 500 of the donors reported 250 to 300 Gb of sequence data and approximately 110 million unique TCR beta sequences from about 200 million T cells. An early release covering roughly 600 HLA-typed donors comprised about 300 gigabases of sequencing data and tens of millions of unique TCR sequences. Of the roughly 390 genotyped donors, 75% to 85% were placed in the genetic ancestry cluster associated with self-reported Caucasian donors. The study was designed to test whether signatures of past pathogen exposure could be identified by cataloging public T cell receptors. The T cell repertoires of 700 or so subjects were profiled by immunosequencing and related to cytomegalovirus serostatus. Besides the first cohort of some 670 subjects, a separate validation cohort made up of roughly 120 different subjects was used. The study combined high-throughput TCR immunosequencing, statistical association of individual TCRs with disease status, and machine learning to predict cytomegalovirus infection status. To study patterns of TCR occurrence, a later analysis re-analyzed previously published TCR beta repertoires from 500 to 850 donors and added high-resolution HLA genotyping. Rather than using new phenotypic data, the later analysis identified candidate immune exposures from TCR beta sequences and from how often those sequences occurred across donors. An earlier analysis of several hundred of the donors applied high-throughput TCR beta sequencing to assess whether each TCR beta V gene segment acted as functional or pseudogenic. Donor age, sex, ethnicity and CMV serostatus were compiled alongside the repertoire data. A later genetic analysis took genome-wide SNP genotypes for 398 of the 666 donors and used that subset as a discovery cohort. All discovery cohort repertoires had been generated on a single sequencing platform. HLA typing covered class I and class II loci at four-digit resolution. Typing coverage differed by locus: A, B, C, DRB1 and DQB1 were typed in roughly 629-630 donors, DQA1 in approximately 520, DPA1 in nearly 610, and DPB1 in 450 to 480. Because of strong linkage in the cohort, roughly five DR-DQ haplotypes were treated as single units for association and clustering. On average, about 200,000 unique TCR beta nucleotide sequences were sequenced per donor among about 400 genotyped donors of the cohort, with approximately 18% of those sequences being non-productive.

Relative to germline, V is missing 4 bases and J is missing 0 bases, with 4 bases of the junction outside any gene match. The CDR3 sequence holds 16 residues, the cysteine and phenylalanine included. The entry retains the CDR3 DNA only, 48 bases that are in frame from base 1. As encoded in the germline V gene (reference sequence), CDR1 is PRHDT while CDR2 is FYEKMQ. In total, more than 500 healthy bone marrow donors made up the cohort. All cohort members were sampled while nominally healthy, although unrecorded immune exposures were likely present. The donor was CMV seropositive and was included in the group of some 290 seropositive cohort members. Every donor gave a peripheral blood sample, and the peripheral blood mononuclear cells from that sample were used for TCR beta sequencing. Genomic DNA was extracted from the blood cell samples with the Qiagen DNeasy Blood Extraction Kit. This clone appeared once. The clone's antigen remains unknown. No base qualities exist here, and no much larger clone lies one base off it.

Receptor libraries were prepared by the immunoSEQ multiplex PCR assay. The multiplex PCR relied on a mix of 60 forward primers for TCR Vbeta segments and 13 reverse primers for TCR Jbeta segments. A multiplex PCR assay on genomic DNA amplified the CDR3 region of rearranged TCR beta genes. On the Illumina HiSeq System, the amplified TCR beta libraries were sequenced as 87-base-pair reads. The authors processed their data as follows. Across the 500 to 850 repertoires, a later analysis counted 60 million to 90 million unique TCR beta chains, some 11 million of which were shared by at least two donors. To remove PCR and sequencing errors, raw reads were error-corrected and collapsed into unique sequences using a nearest-neighbor algorithm that merged closely related sequences. Alignment of CDR3 sequences to IMGT reference sequences was used to assign V, D and J gene segments. For a sequence to be retained, a match of at least six nucleotides to both a V gene segment and a J gene segment was required. A rearrangement counted as productive if the CDR3 had no stop codons and remained in frame with V and J, and every other rearrangement counted as non-productive. CDR3 was defined according to IMGT convention as the region running from the second conserved V-encoded cysteine to the conserved J-encoded phenylalanine. In an earlier analysis of around 640 of the donors, sequences lacking an unambiguous match to a single V gene segment were excluded. An earlier analysis of 450 to 650 of the donors called V segments functional above 56.7% productive rearrangements and segregating when the between-donor standard deviation exceeded 5%. To diagnose cytomegalovirus status from the catalog of TCR beta chain sequences, a statistical classification framework was built. A later analysis assigned V and J genes by comparing TCR nucleotide sequences with IMGT/GENE-DB human TR gene sequences. The TCRdist pipeline was used in a later analysis to assign CDR3 sequences and most-parsimonious VDJ recombination scenarios. A later analysis defined each TCR beta chain by its CDR3 amino acid sequence plus V-gene family, and excluded reads lacking a unique V-gene family. In a later analysis, 450 to 600 highly shared, low-generation-probability nucleotide sequences were removed to address suspected cross-contamination and a sequencing artifact. A later analysis calculated a clonal expansion index for each public chain from normalized within-repertoire ranks of inferred template counts. Generation probabilities in a later analysis came from a VDJ recombination model fitted to out-of-frame rearrangements, and those results were checked against IGoR. In a later analysis, TCR-TCR, TCR-HLA and TCR-CMV co-occurrence was scored with hypergeometric tests, and a repertoire-size bias correction was applied to TCR pairs. In a later analysis, false discovery rates were estimated by permuting HLA or CMV assignments 20 times. In a later analysis, co-occurring TCRs were grouped using DBSCAN, and TCRdist sequence similarity was added for clustering within HLA-allele-positive subsets. Repertoires with fewer than 30,000 or more than 120,000 public chains, plus five repertoires with anomalous nucleotide sharing, were excluded from co-occurrence clustering. Here the immuneACCESS table is served through TCRdb, limited to in-frame sequences with V and J called. Missing clones are a known gap in these copies; in checked studies unresolved V genes cover under half, and the rest lacks a known reason. D and trimming come from the DNA, and the V and J calls and clone size come from that table. The sample data list about 110,000 clones, and around 70% of these were observed just once. In total, the top ten clones hold around 5% of the sample.

Study-wide conclusions, independent of this receptor: The presence/absence analyses assumed that sequencing depth was roughly uniform across donors, and that assumption may not be true. Across donors, most TCR sequences were observed very rarely, whereas some public TCRs were present in many individuals. HLA typing was unavailable for some donors at each locus, so association tests used only the typed subset. Around 16 rarely observed V segments, including chromosome 9 orphons, were excluded from the earlier analysis of several hundred of the donors because counts were too low. In a later analysis, most CMV-associated TCR beta chains were found to appear HLA-restricted, with HLA associations seemingly driven largely by CMV exposure. A cluster of highly shared sequence variants was judged likely to be a technical artifact of the sequencing pipeline. A few of the identified cytomegalovirus-associated TCR beta chains were confirmed in vitro to be specific for cytomegalovirus antigens. In an earlier analysis of 587 of the donors, most TCR beta V segments appeared in productive rearrangements about 90% or about 30% of the time, broadly matching IMGT annotations. The 87-base-pair reads could not distinguish some IMGT-functional V segments, including TRBV6-2 and TRBV6-3, so those segments were excluded. In a later genetic analysis, a missense DCLRE1C variant was associated with V-gene and J-gene trimming of TCR beta chains, and the association was replicated in an independent cohort. Immune exposure information for the cohort was limited to CMV serostatus. According to a later analysis, TCR association rates differed among HLA loci, with DRB1 alleles showing the most associated TCRs and HLA-C alleles showing the fewest. In the study, around 150 TCR beta chains were listed as associated with cytomegalovirus. Linkage disequilibrium might explain the correlated functional status among segregating V segments, but an unknown experimental factor could not be excluded. A later analysis associated roughly 17,000 TCR beta sequences with specific HLA alleles at a false discovery rate of 0.05. When HLA alleles, especially DR and DQ, strongly co-occurred, attributing TCR associations to individual alleles was difficult. The authors suggested that the approach could potentially be extended to other disease states and immunological phenotypes. Cytomegalovirus status was reported to be diagnosed by the classifier with high specificity and sensitivity in both the original and validation cohorts. A further reported finding was that TCR beta sequences accurately predicted the HLA-A and HLA-B alleles for most subjects in the first cohort. According to a later genetic analysis, donors in an Asian-associated ancestry cluster had fewer N-insertions in productive TCRs than the approximately 700-donor mean. Only TCR beta chains were sequenced in this cohort, and the absence of alpha or paired-chain data limited detectable features. In a later analysis, several top co-occurrence clusters were reported to appear linked to parvovirus B19, influenza, CMV and Epstein-Barr virus. Compared with equally common non-associated chains, HLA-associated TCR beta chains in a later analysis were more clonally expanded and had lower generation probabilities.

The source is a man aged 25-40 years in good health and CMV-seropositive. The sample was PBMCs. Here the chain combines TRBV13 and TRBJ2-1; the junction holds 9 bases that match TRBD2. The CDR3 region: CASSSSGGSSYNEQFF. Read as DNA, the sequence is TGTGCCAGCAGCTCGAGCGGGGGGAGCTCCTACAATGAGCAGTTCTTC. Extended through the reference TRBV13 and TRBJ2-1 proteins, this CDR3 yields the full variable domain: AAGVIQSPRHLIKEKRETATLKCYPIPRHDTVYWYQQGPGQDPQFLISFYEKMQSDKGSIPDRFSAQQFSDYHSELNMSSLELGDSALYFCASSSSGGSSYNEQFFGPGTRLTVL.